This entry features one T cell receptor beta chain sequence. Its target is not known. The PCR used 60 Vbeta and 13 Jbeta primers. Clones were sequenced by immunoSEQ multiplex PCR, and TCRdb holds only the in-frame ones, with some missing. The sample holds 100,000 to 150,000 clones, 55% to 75% seen once. The data originate from a study of cytomegalovirus exposure and HLA in healthy donors. Study-wide results and limits: Per published accounts, TCR beta sequences correctly predicted the HLA-A and HLA-B alleles of most subjects.

Trimming pared 4 bases from V and 0 bases from J, leaving 14 bases between. CDR1 SGDLS and CDR2 YYNGEE come from the germline V gene. The CDR3 is 15 amino acids. The TCR originated in a human donor in good health. The V call is TRBV9, the J call TRBJ2-7; maybe TRBD2 (6 bases). Specimen: PBMCs. The CDR3 spells CASSPGGAASYEQYF. In DNA, the CDR3 is TGTGCCAGCAGCCCCGGGGGAGCGGCCTCCTACGAGCAGTACTTC.